This T cell receptor beta chain comes out of a study of blood T cell repertoires in COVID-19. Study summary: Collection of acute and convalescent COVID-19 samples took place in the United States, Italy and Spain. PBMCs, B-cell-depleted T cells, or T cells provided the cDNA or gDNA that made up the material.

This CDR3 is 14 amino acids long. CDR1 is MDHEN and CDR2 is SYDVKM in the germline V gene. The V and J ends lost 11 bases and 6 bases, in that order; junction bases with no gene match: 11. Methods used by the authors: Reference gene primer amplification in the assay estimated nucleated cell counts. The protocol was immunoSEQ multiplex PCR, while the TCRdb copy is restricted to in-frame clones and leaves out a portion. Clonal size and the V and J genes are those of that table, whereas D and trimming came from the DNA. This repertoire shows about 150,000 clones, 75% to 90% found once; its top ten account for less than 2.5%.

The source is a man between 65 and 79 years old with acute or convalescent COVID-19. Sequences were obtained from peripheral blood. The gene calls are TRBV28 and TRBJ1-5, with TRBD1 matching over 9 bases. CDR3 nucleotides: TGTGCCGGTGGGGTTAGGACAGGGGTTCAGCCCCAGCATTTT. Its translation is CAGGVRTGVQPQHF.